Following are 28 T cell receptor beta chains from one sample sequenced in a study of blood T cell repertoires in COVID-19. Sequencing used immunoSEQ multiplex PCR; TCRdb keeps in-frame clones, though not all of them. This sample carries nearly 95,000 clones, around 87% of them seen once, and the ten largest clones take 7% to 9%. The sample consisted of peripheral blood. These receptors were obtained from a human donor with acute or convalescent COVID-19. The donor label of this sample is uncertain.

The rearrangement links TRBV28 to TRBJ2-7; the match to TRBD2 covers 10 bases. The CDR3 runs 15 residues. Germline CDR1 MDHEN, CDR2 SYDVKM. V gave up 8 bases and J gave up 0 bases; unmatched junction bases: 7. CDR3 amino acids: CASRAGGTSSYEQYF. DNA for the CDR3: TGTGCCAGCCGAGCGGGGGGGACGAGCTCCTACGAGCAGTACTTC.

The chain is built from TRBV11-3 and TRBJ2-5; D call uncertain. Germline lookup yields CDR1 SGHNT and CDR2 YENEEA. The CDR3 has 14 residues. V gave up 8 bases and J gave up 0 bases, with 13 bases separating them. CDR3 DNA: TGTGCCAGCCGATCGATCGGTGACCAAGAGACCCAGTACTTC. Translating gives CASRSIGDQETQYF.

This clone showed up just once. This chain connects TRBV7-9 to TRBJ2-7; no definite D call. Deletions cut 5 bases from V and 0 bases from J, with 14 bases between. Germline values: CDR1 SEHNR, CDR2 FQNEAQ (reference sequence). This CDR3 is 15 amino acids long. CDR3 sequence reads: CASSPPASSSYEQYF. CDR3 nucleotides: TGTGCCAGCAGCCCTCCCGCCTCTAGCTCCTACGAGCAGTACTTC.

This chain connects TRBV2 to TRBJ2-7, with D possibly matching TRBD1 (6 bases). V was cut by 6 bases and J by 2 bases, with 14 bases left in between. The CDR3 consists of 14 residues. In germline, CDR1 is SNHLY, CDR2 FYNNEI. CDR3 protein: CASRSGTTAYEQYF. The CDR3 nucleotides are TGTGCCAGCAGATCCGGGACAACCGCCTACGAGCAGTACTTC. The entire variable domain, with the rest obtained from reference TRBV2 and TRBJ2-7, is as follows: EPEVTQTPSHQVTQMGQEVILRCVPISNHLYFYWYRQILGQKVEFLVSFYNNEISEKSEIFDDQFSVERPDGSNFTLKIRSTKLEDSAMYFCASRSGTTAYEQYFGPGTRLTVT.

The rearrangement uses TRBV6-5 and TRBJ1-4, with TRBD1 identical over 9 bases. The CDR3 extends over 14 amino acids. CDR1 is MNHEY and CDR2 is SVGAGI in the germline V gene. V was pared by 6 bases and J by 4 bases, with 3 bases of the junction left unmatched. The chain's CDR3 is CASSDRGDNEKLFF. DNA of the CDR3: TGTGCCAGCAGCGACAGGGGGGATAATGAAAAACTGTTTTTT.

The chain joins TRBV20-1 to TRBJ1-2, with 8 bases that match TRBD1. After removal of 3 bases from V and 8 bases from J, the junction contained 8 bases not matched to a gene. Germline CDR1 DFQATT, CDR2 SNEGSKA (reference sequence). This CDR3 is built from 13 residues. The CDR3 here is CSASQGAPGGYTF. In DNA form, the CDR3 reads TGCAGTGCTAGTCAGGGGGCCCCGGGGGGCTACACCTTC.

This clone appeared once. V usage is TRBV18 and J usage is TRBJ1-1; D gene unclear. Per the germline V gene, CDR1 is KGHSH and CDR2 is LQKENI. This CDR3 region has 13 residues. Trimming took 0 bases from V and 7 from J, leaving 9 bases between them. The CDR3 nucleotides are TGTGCCAGCTCACCACCGGTCCGGGGTGAAGCTTTCTTT. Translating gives CASSPPVRGEAFF. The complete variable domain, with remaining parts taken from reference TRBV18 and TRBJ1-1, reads NAGVMQNPRHLVRRRGQEARLRCSPMKGHSHVYWYRQLPEEGLKFMVYLQKENIIDESGMPKERFSAEFPKEGPSILRIQQVVRGDSAAYFCASSPPVRGEAFFGQGTRLTVV.

The CDR3 DNA reads as TGTGCCAGTAGTATACAGCAGGGAAGAAATGAAAAACTGTTTTTT. Translating it yields CASSIQQGRNEKLFF. The V gene is TRBV19, the J gene TRBJ1-4; possible D gene TRBD1, 5 bases. The germline V gene has CDR1 LNHDA and CDR2 SQIVND (reference sequence). CDR3 length: 15 amino acids. The germline V and J ends were trimmed by 2 bases and 5 bases, with 12 bases remaining between them.

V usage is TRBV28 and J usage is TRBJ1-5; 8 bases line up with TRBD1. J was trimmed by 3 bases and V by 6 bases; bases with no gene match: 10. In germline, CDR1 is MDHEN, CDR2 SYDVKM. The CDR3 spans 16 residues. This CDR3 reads CASRDPDRVLNQPQHF. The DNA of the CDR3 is TGTGCCAGCAGAGACCCGGACAGGGTACTCAATCAGCCCCAGCATTTT. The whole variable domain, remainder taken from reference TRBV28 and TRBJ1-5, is DVKVTQSSRYLVKRTGEKVFLECVQDMDHENMFWYRQDPGLGLRLIYFSYDVKMKEKGDIPEGYSVSREKKERFSLILESASTNQTSMYLCASRDPDRVLNQPQHFGDGTRLSIL.

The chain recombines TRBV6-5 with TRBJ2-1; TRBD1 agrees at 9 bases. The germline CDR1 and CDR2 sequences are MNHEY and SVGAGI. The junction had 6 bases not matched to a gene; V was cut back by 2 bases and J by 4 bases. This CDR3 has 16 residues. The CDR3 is CASSYQGQGYYNEQFF. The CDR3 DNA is TGTGCCAGCAGTTACCAGGGACAGGGATATTACAATGAGCAGTTCTTC.

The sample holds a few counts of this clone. The CDR3 DNA follows: TGTGCCAGCCGGGACAGGGTTAGGAATGAGCAGTTCTTC. It encodes CASRDRVRNEQFF. This chain links TRBV28 with TRBJ2-1; 9 nucleotides agree with TRBD1. The V gene's germline CDR1 is MDHEN and CDR2 SYDVKM. V dropped 8 bases and J dropped 7; count of bases not matched to a gene: 6. The CDR3 totals 13 residues.

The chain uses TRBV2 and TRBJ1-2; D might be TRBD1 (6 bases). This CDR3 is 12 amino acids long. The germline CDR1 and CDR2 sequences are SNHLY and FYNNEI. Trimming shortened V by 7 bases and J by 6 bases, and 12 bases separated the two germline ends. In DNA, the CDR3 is TGTGCCAGCAACGGACAGTTCAATGGCTACACCTTC. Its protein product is CASNGQFNGYTF.

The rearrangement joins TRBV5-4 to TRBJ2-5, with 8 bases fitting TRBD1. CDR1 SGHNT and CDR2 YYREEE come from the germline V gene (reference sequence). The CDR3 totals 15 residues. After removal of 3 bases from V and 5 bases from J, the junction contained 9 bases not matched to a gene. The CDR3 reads CASSSRGRYVETQYF. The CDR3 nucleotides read TGTGCCAGCAGCTCCAGGGGGCGGTATGTGGAGACCCAGTACTTC.

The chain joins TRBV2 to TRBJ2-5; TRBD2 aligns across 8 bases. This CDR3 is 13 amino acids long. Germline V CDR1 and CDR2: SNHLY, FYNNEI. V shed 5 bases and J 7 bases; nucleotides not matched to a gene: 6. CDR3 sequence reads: CASSSGTRGTQYF. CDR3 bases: TGTGCCAGCAGTTCCGGGACTAGGGGGACCCAGTACTTC.

The CDR3 region has the DNA TGTGCCAGCAGCTTGGGACAGGGGCTTTGGGATGAGCAGTTCTTC. This translates into CASSLGQGLWDEQFF. The chain has TRBV7-9 and TRBJ2-1; the match to TRBD1 covers 10 bases. Germline CDR1 is SEHNR and CDR2 is FQNEAQ (reference sequence). Losses at the gene ends were 3 bases for V and 8 bases for J; bases not matched to a gene: 7. The length of the CDR3 is 15 residues.

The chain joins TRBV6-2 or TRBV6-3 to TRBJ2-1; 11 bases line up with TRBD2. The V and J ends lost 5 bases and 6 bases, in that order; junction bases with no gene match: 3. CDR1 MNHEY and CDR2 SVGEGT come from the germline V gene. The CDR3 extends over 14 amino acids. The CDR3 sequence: CASSRLAGINEQFF. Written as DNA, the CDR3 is TGTGCCAGCAGTCGACTAGCGGGAATCAATGAGCAGTTCTTC.

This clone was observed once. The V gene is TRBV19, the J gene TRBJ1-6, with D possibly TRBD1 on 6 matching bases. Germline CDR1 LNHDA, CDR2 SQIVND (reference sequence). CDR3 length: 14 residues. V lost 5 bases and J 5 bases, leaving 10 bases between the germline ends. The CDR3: CASSLQGNNSPLHF. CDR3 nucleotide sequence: TGTGCCAGTAGTCTCCAGGGGAATAATTCACCCCTCCACTTT.

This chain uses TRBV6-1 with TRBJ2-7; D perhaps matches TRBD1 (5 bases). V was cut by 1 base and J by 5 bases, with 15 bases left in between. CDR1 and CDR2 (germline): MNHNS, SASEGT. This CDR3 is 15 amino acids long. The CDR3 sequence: CASSEVPPGFNEQYF. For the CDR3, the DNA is TGTGCCAGCAGTGAAGTACCCCCAGGGTTCAACGAGCAGTACTTC.

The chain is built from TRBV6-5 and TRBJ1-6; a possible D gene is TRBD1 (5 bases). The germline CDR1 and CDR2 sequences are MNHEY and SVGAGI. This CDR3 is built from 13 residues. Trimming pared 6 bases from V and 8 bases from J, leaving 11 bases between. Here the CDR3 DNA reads TGTGCCAGCAGCTACAGACAGTATTCACCCCTCCACTTT. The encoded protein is CASSYRQYSPLHF.

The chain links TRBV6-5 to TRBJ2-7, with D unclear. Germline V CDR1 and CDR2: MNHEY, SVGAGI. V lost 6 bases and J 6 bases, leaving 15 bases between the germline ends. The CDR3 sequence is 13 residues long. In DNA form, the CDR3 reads TGTGCCAGCAGGGAGTTGACTTTCCCCGAGCAGTACTTC. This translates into CASRELTFPEQYF.

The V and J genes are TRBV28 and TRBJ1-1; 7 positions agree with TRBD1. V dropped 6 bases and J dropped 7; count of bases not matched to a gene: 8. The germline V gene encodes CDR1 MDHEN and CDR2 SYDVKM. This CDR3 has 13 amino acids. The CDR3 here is CASRYEGAGEAFF. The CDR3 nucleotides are TGTGCCAGCAGGTACGAGGGGGCGGGTGAAGCTTTCTTT.

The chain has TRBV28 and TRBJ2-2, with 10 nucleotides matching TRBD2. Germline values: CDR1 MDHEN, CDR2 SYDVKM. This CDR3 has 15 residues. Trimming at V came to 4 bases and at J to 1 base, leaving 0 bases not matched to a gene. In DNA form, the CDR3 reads TGTGCCAGCAGTTGGACTAGCGGGAACACCGGGGAGCTGTTTTTT. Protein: CASSWTSGNTGELFF.

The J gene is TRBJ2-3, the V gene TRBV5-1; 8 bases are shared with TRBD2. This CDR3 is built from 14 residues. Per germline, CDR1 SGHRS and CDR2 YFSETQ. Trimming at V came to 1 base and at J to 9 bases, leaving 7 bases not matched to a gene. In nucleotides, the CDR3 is TGCGCCAGCAGCTTGCGGACTAGCAGGGACACGCAGTATTTT. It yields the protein CASSLRTSRDTQYF.

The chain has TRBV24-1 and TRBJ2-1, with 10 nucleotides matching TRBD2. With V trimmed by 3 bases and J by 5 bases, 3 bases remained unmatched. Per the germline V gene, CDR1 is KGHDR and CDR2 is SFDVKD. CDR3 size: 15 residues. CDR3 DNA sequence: TGTGCCACCAGTGATACTAGCGGGGCAAACAATGAGCAGTTCTTC. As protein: CATSDTSGANNEQFF.

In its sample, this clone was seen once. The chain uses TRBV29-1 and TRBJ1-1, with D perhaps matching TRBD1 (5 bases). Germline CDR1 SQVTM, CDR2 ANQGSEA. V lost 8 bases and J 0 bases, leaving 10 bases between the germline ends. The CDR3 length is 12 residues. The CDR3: CSSRVLNTEAFF. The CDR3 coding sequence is TGCAGCAGCAGGGTTCTGAACACTGAAGCTTTCTTT.

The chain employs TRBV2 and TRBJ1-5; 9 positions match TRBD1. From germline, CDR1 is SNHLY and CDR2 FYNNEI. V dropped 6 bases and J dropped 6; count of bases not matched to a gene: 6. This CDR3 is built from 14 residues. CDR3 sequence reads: CASSTGGAGQPQHF. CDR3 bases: TGTGCCAGCAGCACAGGGGGCGCGGGTCAGCCCCAGCATTTT.

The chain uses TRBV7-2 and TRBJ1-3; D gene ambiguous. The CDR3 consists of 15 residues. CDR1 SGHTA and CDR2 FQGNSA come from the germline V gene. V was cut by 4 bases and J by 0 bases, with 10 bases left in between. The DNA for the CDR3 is TGTGCCAGCAGCTCCCTAGGAAGCTCTGGAAACACCATATATTTT. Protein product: CASSSLGSSGNTIYF.

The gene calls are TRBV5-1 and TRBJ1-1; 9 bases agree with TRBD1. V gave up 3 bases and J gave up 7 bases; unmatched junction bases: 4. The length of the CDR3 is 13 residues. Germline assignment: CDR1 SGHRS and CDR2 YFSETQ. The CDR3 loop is CASSSGTGYEAFF. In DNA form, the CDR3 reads TGCGCCAGCAGCTCCGGGACAGGGTATGAAGCTTTCTTT.